The 27 T cell receptor beta chains below all came from one sample that was sequenced in a study of cytomegalovirus exposure and HLA in healthy donors. In the PCR, 60 Vbeta and 13 Jbeta primers were used. TCRdb's table, derived via immunoSEQ multiplex PCR, lists solely in-frame clones and lacks some. The table shows roughly 160,000 clones, with approximately 88% occurring only once. The specimen sequenced was PBMCs. The receptors were gathered from a woman aged 25-40 years in good health and CMV-seronegative.

V usage is TRBV5-4 and J usage is TRBJ1-4; D not certain. Germline assignment: CDR1 SGHNT and CDR2 YYREEE (reference sequence). The CDR3 is made up of 15 amino acids. V dropped 2 bases and J dropped 6 bases, with 14 bases sitting between them. The CDR3, as DNA: TGTGCCAGCAGCTTATCAATGACAAAGGATGAAAAACTGTTTTTT. Its protein is CASSLSMTKDEKLFF.

This clone was detected only a few times. The gene calls are TRBV6-1 and TRBJ1-3; D is undetermined. The V gene's germline CDR1 is MNHNS and CDR2 SASEGT. Trimming shortened V by 11 bases and J by 2 bases, and 4 bases separated the two germline ends. This CDR3 comprises 10 residues. CDR3 loop: CAEAGNTIYF. CDR3 sequence (DNA): TGTGCCGAGGCTGGAAACACCATATATTTT.

The V gene is TRBV5-5, the J gene TRBJ1-2; the D gene is possibly TRBD1 (5 bases). The CDR3 length is 15 residues. V was pared by 1 base and J by 0 bases, with 10 bases between. CDR1 is SGHKS, CDR2 YYEKEE, per germline (reference sequence). The CDR3 here is CASSLPTGTNYGYTF. CDR3 bases: TGTGCCAGCAGCTTGCCCACAGGAACTAACTATGGCTACACCTTC.

The chain links TRBV27 to TRBJ1-5; D ambiguous. The CDR3 consists of 14 residues. Trimming took 5 bases from V and 9 from J, leaving 17 bases between them. Germline values: CDR1 MNHEY, CDR2 SMNVEV (reference sequence). The CDR3 DNA is TGTGCCAGCAGTAGCTACTCTGGTGAATCGCCCCAGCATTTT. It encodes CASSSYSGESPQHF.

This chain links TRBV30 with TRBJ2-5, with 12 positions matching TRBD2. From germline, CDR1 is GTSNPN and CDR2 SVGIG (reference sequence). This CDR3 contains 15 residues. V lost 4 bases, J lost 6 bases, and 9 bases stayed unmatched. CDR3 sequence (DNA): TGTGCCTGGACTAGCGGGAGGGGGGGGTACAAGACCCAGTACTTC. It codes for CAWTSGRGGYKTQYF.

The rearrangement links TRBV9 to TRBJ2-1; D perhaps matches TRBD1 (5 bases). Trimming cost V 7 bases and J 6 bases, with 14 bases left between them. From germline, CDR1 is SGDLS and CDR2 YYNGEE. This CDR3 has 13 amino acids. CDR3 residues: CASRKGLGNEQFF. The CDR3 bases are TGTGCCAGCCGGAAGGGGCTAGGCAATGAGCAGTTCTTC.

The rearrangement links TRBV25-1 to TRBJ1-1; 7 nucleotides line up with TRBD1. Looked up from germline, CDR1 is MGHDK and CDR2 is SYGVNS. V lost 6 bases to trimming and J lost 1 base; unmatched junction nucleotides: 2. The CDR3 is 13 amino acids. The CDR3 protein is CASSRQGNTEAFF. CDR3 bases: TGTGCCAGCAGCCGACAGGGGAACACTGAAGCTTTCTTT.

The V gene is TRBV6-4, the J gene TRBJ2-3; the D gene is possibly TRBD2 (5 bases). CDR1 and CDR2 from the germline V gene are MRHNA and SNTAGT. The length of the CDR3 is 14 residues. Trimming shortened V by 5 bases and J by 3 bases, and 12 bases separated the two germline ends. The CDR3 sequence is CASSPRRATDTQYF. The CDR3 bases are TGTGCCAGCAGTCCTCGGCGGGCTACAGATACGCAGTATTTT.

The count of this clone is one. V gene TRBV15 combines with J gene TRBJ1-1; D remains unclear. The V gene's germline CDR1 is LNHNV and CDR2 YYDKDF (reference sequence). V was trimmed by 0 bases and J by 1 base, leaving 15 bases between them. The CDR3 covers 17 residues. CDR3 nucleotide sequence: TGTGCCACCAGCAGAGATCCCTCCGATTGGCCGAACACTGAAGCTTTCTTT. This sequence encodes CATSRDPSDWPNTEAFF. The variable domain in full, completed from reference TRBV15 and TRBJ1-1, reads DAMVIQNPRYQVTQFGKPVTLSCSQTLNHNVMYWYQQKSSQAPKLLFHYYDKDFNNEADTPDNFQSRRPNTSFCFLDIRSPGLGDTAMYLCATSRDPSDWPNTEAFFGQGTRLTVV.

The rearrangement links TRBV30 to TRBJ1-5; D perhaps matches TRBD1 (5 bases). V lost 0 bases and J 2 bases, leaving 11 bases between the germline ends. The CDR3 contains 15 residues. The germline V gene has CDR1 GTSNPN and CDR2 SVGIG (reference sequence). The CDR3, as DNA: TGTGCCTGGAGTGTAATCGGGGGTGGCAATCAGCCCCAGCATTTT. Translation gives CAWSVIGGGNQPQHF.

The chain links TRBV10-3 to TRBJ2-5; the match to TRBD2 covers 8 bases. This CDR3 is built from 16 residues. The germline gives CDR1 ENHRY, CDR2 SYGVKD. The J segment lost 2 bases and the V segment lost 7 bases, leaving 12 bases of the junction unmatched. For the CDR3, the DNA is TGTGCCATCAAAGGGGTTGCGGGGGGCATTCAAGAGACCCAGTACTTC. Translation: CAIKGVAGGIQETQYF.

The chain joins TRBV5-3 to TRBJ2-5; TRBD1 matches 8 bases. The tail of the sequence fits TRBJ2-7 better, so the J call may be wrong. TRBV5-3 is an open reading frame whose function is uncertain. The CDR3 is made up of 14 amino acids. The CDR3 DNA reads TGTGCCAGAAGCTACGGACAGGGACCATACGAGCAGTACTTC. It encodes CARSYGQGPYEQYF.

The genes are TRBV30 and TRBJ1-3; D gene unclear. V gave up 2 bases and J gave up 0 bases, with 14 bases separating them. The germline V gene encodes CDR1 GTSNPN and CDR2 SVGIG (reference sequence). The CDR3 sequence is 16 residues long. In DNA form, the CDR3 reads TGTGCCTGGAGTCCCCGAGCCGTACGCTCTGGAAACACCATATATTTT. Translating gives CAWSPRAVRSGNTIYF.

V and J are TRBV6-5 and TRBJ2-7; possible D gene TRBD2, 5 bases. Germline CDR1 and CDR2: MNHEY and SVGAGI. V dropped 6 bases and J dropped 5 bases, with 11 bases sitting between them. This CDR3 contains 12 residues. Written as DNA, the CDR3 is TGTGCCAGCAGGTCGGGGTCCCACGAGCAGTACTTC. Amino acids: CASRSGSHEQYF.

The chain is built from TRBV5-1 and TRBJ1-1, with 7 nucleotides matching TRBD1. The CDR3 sequence is 17 residues long. V trimming: 4 bases; J trimming: 0 bases; junction bases outside the gene matches: 12. The germline V gene has CDR1 SGHRS and CDR2 YFSETQ. CDR3 DNA: TGCGCCAGCAGCCCTTTAGGGACAGCCCACATGAACACTGAAGCTTTCTTT. Translating it yields CASSPLGTAHMNTEAFF.

The J gene is TRBJ2-7, the V gene TRBV27; maybe TRBD2 (6 bases). In germline, CDR1 is MNHEY, CDR2 SMNVEV (reference sequence). Trimming shortened V by 11 bases and J by 3 bases, and 11 bases separated the two germline ends. This CDR3 is 11 amino acids long. CDR3 in DNA: TGTGCCCCCTGGGAGGACTACGAGCAGTACTTC. Translated, it gives CAPWEDYEQYF.

This chain uses TRBV21-1 with TRBJ1-2; TRBD1, as called in the table, went unchecked against the DNA. TRBV21-1 is annotated as a pseudogene. The CDR3 runs to 16 residues. CDR3 coding DNA: TGTGCCAGCGGCCAAACGGGGGACAGGGCGAACTATGGCTACACCTTC. Protein product: CASGQTGDRANYGYTF.

Details on this clone: At the DNA level, this CDR3 is encoded by other sequences in the same sample as well. The chain joins TRBV7-2 to TRBJ1-3, with 9 bases aligning to TRBD1. Germline CDR1 reads SGHTA; CDR2 reads FQGNSA. The CDR3 extends over 17 amino acids. The ends lost 5 bases at V and 0 bases at J; junction bases unmatched: 8. CDR3 nucleotide sequence: TGTGCCAGCAGCCTTTTACAGGGGGCTCCCTCTGGAAACACCATATATTTT. Residues: CASSLLQGAPSGNTIYF.

The chain employs TRBV15 and TRBJ1-4; tentatively, D is TRBD1 (5 bases). The length of the CDR3 is 13 residues. V was shortened by 5 bases and J by 8 bases, with 12 bases between the two germline ends. Germline-derived CDR1 and CDR2 are LNHNV and YYDKDF (reference sequence). The CDR3 spells CATSPRRVEKLFF. In nucleotides, the CDR3 is TGTGCCACCAGCCCCCGCAGGGTCGAAAAACTGTTTTTT.

At least ten counts were recorded for this clone. J is TRBJ2-1 and V is TRBV4-3, with D possibly TRBD2 on 5 matching bases. The CDR3 totals 17 residues. Per germline, CDR1 LGHNA and CDR2 YSLEER. Trimming cost V 0 bases and J 3 bases, with 15 bases left between them. The CDR3 sequence is CASSQDWVPGYYNEQFF. In nucleotides, the CDR3 is TGCGCCAGCAGCCAAGATTGGGTCCCGGGGTACTACAATGAGCAGTTCTTC.

The chain employs TRBV5-4 and TRBJ1-1; maybe TRBD1 (6 bases). Germline V lookup: CDR1 SGHNT, CDR2 YYREEE (reference sequence). The CDR3 contains 12 residues. V lost 4 bases and J 9 bases, leaving 13 bases between the germline ends. The CDR3 here is CASSEQGTQAFF. The CDR3 nucleotides read TGTGCCAGCAGCGAACAGGGAACACAAGCTTTCTTT.

The genes are TRBV29-1 and TRBJ2-1; TRBD1 matches at 8 bases. The CDR3 sequence is 13 residues long. The V and J ends lost 5 bases and 9 bases, in that order; junction bases with no gene match: 9. The germline V gene encodes CDR1 SQVTM and CDR2 ANQGSEA. The CDR3, as DNA: TGCAGCGTTACGTGGACAGGGTCAGGTGAGCAGTTCTTC. Its protein is CSVTWTGSGEQFF.

The V and J genes are TRBV6-5 and TRBJ2-3; D gene uncertain. Trimming left V 8 bases short and J 1 base short, with 16 bases between. Germline V gene lookup returns CDR1 MNHEY and CDR2 SVGAGI. The length of the CDR3 is 15 residues. Here the CDR3 DNA reads TGTGCCAGCGGAGTGGTCTCTCTAGGCACAGATACGCAGTATTTT. It encodes CASGVVSLGTDTQYF.

This chain joins TRBV28 and TRBJ2-1, with 13 bases lining up with TRBD2. Looked up from germline, CDR1 is MDHEN and CDR2 is SYDVKM. V dropped 8 bases and J dropped 13; count of bases not matched to a gene: 11. The CDR3 covers 14 residues. The CDR3 loop is CASHPGLAGVRQFF. The CDR3 nucleotides read TGTGCCAGCCACCCCGGACTAGCGGGAGTCAGACAGTTCTTC. Supplemented by reference TRBV28 and TRBJ2-1, the full variable domain reads DVKVTQSSRYLVKRTGEKVFLECVQDMDHENMFWYRQDPGLGLRLIYFSYDVKMKEKGDIPEGYSVSREKKERFSLILESASTNQTSMYLCASHPGLAGVRQFFGPGTRLTVL.

The chain employs TRBV10-3 and TRBJ1-2; 7 nucleotides agree with TRBD1. The length of the CDR3 is 18 residues. Germline V CDR1 and CDR2: ENHRY, SYGVKD. V dropped 0 bases and J dropped 2; count of bases not matched to a gene: 12. The CDR3 loop is CAISESETGNWINYGYTF. CDR3 bases: TGTGCCATCAGTGAGTCAGAGACAGGGAACTGGATCAACTATGGCTACACCTTC.

The chain is built from TRBV7-9 and TRBJ2-3; D is unresolved. The CDR3 extends over 13 amino acids. Germline CDR1 SEHNR, CDR2 FQNEAQ (reference sequence). Trimming took off 5 bases at V and 0 bases at J, with 6 bases between the two ends. Written as DNA, the CDR3 is TGTGCCAGCAGCCCTCCTAGCACAGATACGCAGTATTTT. This gives the protein CASSPPSTDTQYF.

The chain joins TRBV27 to TRBJ2-6, with D possibly matching TRBD2 (6 bases). V lost 5 bases and J lost 2, with 10 bases in between. Germline V gene sequence: CDR1 MNHEY, CDR2 SMNVEV (reference sequence). The CDR3 sequence is 15 residues long. DNA for the CDR3: TGTGCCAGCAGTAGGGCTAGCGCTGGGGCCAACGTCCTGACTTTC. It translates to CASSRASAGANVLTF.